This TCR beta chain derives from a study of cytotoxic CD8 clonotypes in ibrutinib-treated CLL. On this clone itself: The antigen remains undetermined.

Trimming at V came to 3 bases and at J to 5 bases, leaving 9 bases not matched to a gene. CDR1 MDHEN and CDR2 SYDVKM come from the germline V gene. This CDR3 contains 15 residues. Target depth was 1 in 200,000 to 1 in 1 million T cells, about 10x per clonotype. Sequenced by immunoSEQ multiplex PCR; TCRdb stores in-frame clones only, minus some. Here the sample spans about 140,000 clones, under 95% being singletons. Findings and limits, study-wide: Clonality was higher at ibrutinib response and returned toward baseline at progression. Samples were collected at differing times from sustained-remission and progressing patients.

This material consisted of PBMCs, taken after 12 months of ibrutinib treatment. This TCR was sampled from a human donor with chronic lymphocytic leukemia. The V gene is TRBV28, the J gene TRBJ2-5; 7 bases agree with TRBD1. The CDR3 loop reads CASSFGNRGGETQYF. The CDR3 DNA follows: TGTGCCAGCAGTTTTGGGAACAGGGGTGGTGAGACCCAGTACTTC.